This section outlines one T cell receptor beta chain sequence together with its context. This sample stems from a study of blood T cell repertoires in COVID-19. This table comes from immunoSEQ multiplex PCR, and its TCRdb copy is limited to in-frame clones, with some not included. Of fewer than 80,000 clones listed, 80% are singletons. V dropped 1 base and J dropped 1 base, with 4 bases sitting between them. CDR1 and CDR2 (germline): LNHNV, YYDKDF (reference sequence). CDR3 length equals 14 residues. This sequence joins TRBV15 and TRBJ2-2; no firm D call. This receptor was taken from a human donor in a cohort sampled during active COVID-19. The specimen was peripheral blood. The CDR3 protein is CATSRGLNTGELFF. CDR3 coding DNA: TGTGCCACCAGCAGAGGACTGAACACCGGGGAGCTGTTTTTT.